The entry below describes one TCR beta chain. The antigen remains undetermined. Combining iRepertoire HTBI primers with Arm-PCR of CDR3 regions, the authors built TCR beta libraries. In the original processing: Among the samples, 60 to 65 TRBV and some 13 TRBJ segments were identified. TCRdb reprocessed the multiplex PCR reads via MiXCR and lists one record per CDR3 protein. TCRdb's processing, not the authors' own work, is the source of the V and J calls. The sample has 400,000 to 550,000 distinct CDR3 sequences; 14% to 15% are singletons. This record belongs to a study of regulatory T cells in long-lasting Graves disease. General study points: The analysis examined peripheral blood only and excluded thyroid tissue.

As to time point: newly diagnosed GD, antithyroid drugs for less than 3 months. The TCR library was made from RNA extracted from PBMCs. Germline V gives CDR1 KGHDR, CDR2 SFDVKD. With V trimmed by 6 bases and J by 6 bases, 6 bases remained unmatched. The CDR3 totals 15 residues. These records were also assigned to another study, of T cells in Graves' hyperthyroidism and ophthalmopathy.

The V and J genes are TRBV24-1 and TRBJ2-1; 11 nucleotides line up with TRBD2. Sequences were derived from peripheral blood mononuclear cells (PBMCs), sampled at new diagnosis, from a patient treated with antithyroid drugs. This receptor was identified in a woman aged 30 to 39 with Graves disease. The CDR3 spells CATSIAGGPGNEQFF. In nucleotides, the CDR3 is TGTGCCACCAGTATAGCGGGAGGGCCGGGCAATGAGCAGTTCTTC.